Listed below are T cell receptor beta chains from one sample, sequenced in a study of cytomegalovirus exposure and HLA in healthy donors. The table came from immunoSEQ multiplex PCR; TCRdb's copy has only in-frame clones and leaves some out. The sample totals approximately 110,000 clones; its top ten clones hold around 2.7%. Sequenced input: PBMCs. These TCRs come from a man younger than 40 in good health and CMV-seronegative. Both conserved end residues are part of each CDR3. A D gene is named only where the DNA matches it firmly.

D,J,V,DNA,CDR3
TRBD2,TRBJ2-1,TRBV19,TGTGCCAGTAGTATTGGCGGGAGGGCCAGAAACAATGAGCAGTTCTTC,CASSIGGRARNNEQFF
TRBD1,TRBJ1-5,TRBV7-9,TGTGCCAGCAGCCCTGTGGGCAGGGGGGACAATCAGCCCCAGCATTTT,CASSPVGRGDNQPQHF
TRBD2,TRBJ2-7,TRBV11-1,TGTGCCAGCAGTCGACTAGCGAGCCTCTCCTACGAGCAGTACTTC,CASSRLASLSYEQYF
.,TRBJ2-7,TRBV4-1,TGCGCCAGCAGTTCTCTAATAGCGAGGTACTTCGACGAGCAGTACTTC,CASSSLIARYFDEQYF
TRBD2,TRBJ2-1,TRBV29-1,TGCAGCGTTGACAGGGCTGGGCGGGAGAGCTCCTACAATGAGCAGTTCTTC,CSVDRAGRESSYNEQFF
.,TRBJ1-6,TRBV4-1,TGCGCCAGCAGCCCAAGGACAGCAAGCTCCTATAATTCACCCCTCCACTTT,CASSPRTASSYNSPLHF
TRBD2,TRBJ2-5,TRBV18,TGTGCCAGCTCACCCCGGGGGGACCAAGAGACCCAGTACTTC,CASSPRGDQETQYF
.,TRBJ1-3,TRBV30,TGTGCCTGGCACAGGGAATTCGGAAACACCATATATTTT,CAWHREFGNTIYF
TRBD1,TRBJ2-7,TRBV30,TGTGCCTGCGGCCGGGACAGGGCCTACGAGCAGTACTTC,CACGRDRAYEQYF
.,TRBJ1-1,TRBV29-1,TGCAGCGCCGGTGGGGGCATTGAAGCTTTCTTT,CSAGGGIEAFF
.,TRBJ1-4,TRBV5-1,TGCGCCAGCAGCTTGACGACAGGCTATAATGAAAAACTGTTTTTT,CASSLTTGYNEKLFF
TRBD1,TRBJ2-7,TRBV6-5,TGTGCCGCGGCAGGGGGCGCTTTGGCCGAGCAGTACTTC,CAAAGGALAEQYF
.,TRBJ2-6,TRBV28,TGTGCCAGCAGTTTTAGCTCTGGGGCCAACGTCCTGACTTTC,CASSFSSGANVLTF
TRBD2,TRBJ2-1,TRBV5-4,TGTGCCAGCAGCCCCCTAGCGGGAGGGCCGGATGAGCAGTTCTTC,CASSPLAGGPDEQFF
TRBD1,TRBJ1-5,TRBV5-5,TGTGCCAGCAGCTTGATAACAGGGGATAGACAGCCCCAGCATTTT,CASSLITGDRQPQHF
TRBD1,TRBJ1-3,TRBV5-4,TGTGCCAGCAGCATGGACAGGGACTCTGGAAACACCATATATTTT,CASSMDRDSGNTIYF
.,TRBJ2-3,TRBV11-3,TGTGCCAGCAGCTTAGTTCCAGCGGATACGCAGTATTTT,CASSLVPADTQYF
.,TRBJ2-7,TRBV6-5,TGTGCCAGCAGCCCTTTTGCGGGGAGCGCCCACGAGCAGTACTTC,CASSPFAGSAHEQYF
.,TRBJ2-7,TRBV28,TGTGCCAGCAGTTTCGCGACGGGCGAGCAGTACTTC,CASSFATGEQYF
.,TRBJ1-1,TRBV6-5,TGTGCCAGCAGTTACGAAGAGATGAACACTGAAGCTTTCTTT,CASSYEEMNTEAFF
.,TRBJ2-7,TRBV11-2,TGTGCCAGCAGCTTCGAGGGCGGGACGACATGGGGAAGCTCCTACGAGCAGTACTTC,CASSFEGGTTWGSSYEQYF
TRBD1,TRBJ1-2,TRBV7-3,TGTGCCAGCAGCCCCTCGGGGACAGGGGGTTTCTATGGCTACACCTTC,CASSPSGTGGFYGYTF
.,TRBJ2-7,TRBV6-1,TGTGCCAGCAGTGAAGCGCCGGACAGCTACGAGCAGTACTTC,CASSEAPDSYEQYF
.,TRBJ2-1,TRBV15,TGTGCCACCAGCAGAGTCGGGGGTGCCGCCTACAATGAGCAGTTCTTC,CATSRVGGAAYNEQFF
TRBD1,TRBJ2-3,TRBV25-1,TGTGCCAGCAGTGTTCCCATGACAGGGGCCGATACGCAGTATTTT,CASSVPMTGADTQYF
.,TRBJ2-3,TRBV28,TGTGCCAGCAGTTTCTCCGGGATGCGGGGAGATACGCAGTATTTT,CASSFSGMRGDTQYF
TRBD1,TRBJ1-3,TRBV5-1,TGCGCCAGCAGCTTGGAGGGACAGGGAAACACCATATATTTT,CASSLEGQGNTIYF
TRBD1,TRBJ2-2,TRBV9,TGTGCCAGCAGAGAGACAGGGACGAACACCGGGGAGCTGTTTTTT,CASRETGTNTGELFF
.,TRBJ2-2,TRBV7-6,TGTGCCAGCAGCTCCGTGAGCGGGAACACCGGGGAGCTGTTTTTT,CASSSVSGNTGELFF
.,TRBJ1-1,TRBV27,TGTGCCAGCAGGAGTTACACTGAAGCTTTCTTT,CASRSYTEAFF
.,TRBJ2-3,TRBV7-2,TGTGCCAGCAGCCTTAGCGGAACTAGCACAGATACGCAGTATTTT,CASSLSGTSTDTQYF
.,TRBJ1-5,TRBV28,TGTGCCAGCACCAATGGGGGGGGTCGCAATCAGCCCCAGCATTTT,CASTNGGGRNQPQHF
TRBD2,TRBJ2-5,TRBV6-6,TGTGCCAGCAGTGGCGGGCCTAGCGGACTCCAAGAGACCCAGTACTTC,CASSGGPSGLQETQYF
.,TRBJ1-2,TRBV19,TGTGCCAGTAGTATCGGAGGGGGGGACTATGGCTACACCTTC,CASSIGGGDYGYTF
.,TRBJ2-1,TRBV6-4,TGTGCCAGCAGGACGACCGACTTCTCTTGTGTAGCGGTTTCCTACAATGAGCAGTTCTTC,CASRTTDFSCVAVSYNEQFF
.,TRBJ2-7,TRBV7-2,TGTGCCAGCAGCTTAGAGTACTATTCCTACGAGCAGTACTTC,CASSLEYYSYEQYF
TRBD2,TRBJ2-5,TRBV10-2,TGCGCCAGCAGTGAGGCTAGCGGGAGTGACACCCAGTACTTC,CASSEASGSDTQYF
TRBD1,TRBJ1-2,TRBV28,TGTGCCAGCAGTCAGCCACGGACAGGGGGGAACTATGGCTACACCTTC,CASSQPRTGGNYGYTF
.,TRBJ2-1,TRBV4-3,TGCGCCAGCAGCCCGGACAGAGCAAGCTCCTACAATGAGCAGTTCTTC,CASSPDRASSYNEQFF
TRBD2,TRBJ2-3,TRBV5-1,TGCGCCAGCAGCCCCCGGACTAGCGGGAGGGTTACTAGCACAGATACGCAGTATTTT,CASSPRTSGRVTSTDTQYF
.,TRBJ2-1,TRBV18,TGTGCCAGCTCCCCGACTCCGTCATGGCAGTTCTTC,CASSPTPSWQFF
.,TRBJ1-2,TRBV19,TGTGCCAGTAGTATGCCCAGCGGGGTATACGGCTACACCTTC,CASSMPSGVYGYTF
.,TRBJ2-5,TRBV5-5,TGTGCCAGCAGCTTACGAGAGGGATCAACCCAGTACTTC,CASSLREGSTQYF
TRBD1,TRBJ1-6,TRBV6-5,TGTGCCAGCAGTAGGGACAGGGAAGGGGATTCACCCCTCCACTTT,CASSRDREGDSPLHF
TRBD1,TRBJ1-5,TRBV19,TGTGCCAGTAGTATCCCGGGACAGGGGTCACAGCCCCAGCATTTT,CASSIPGQGSQPQHF
.,TRBJ1-1,TRBV19,TGTGCCAGTAGTATAGGGGGCATGAACACTGAAGCTTTCTTT,CASSIGGMNTEAFF
TRBD1,TRBJ1-2,TRBV14,TGTGCCAGCAGGCTAACAGGGGAACACTATGGCTACACCTTC,CASRLTGEHYGYTF
.,TRBJ1-5,TRBV6-6,TGTGCCAGCTCTGACAACGGGGGCAATCAGCCCCAGCATTTT,CASSDNGGNQPQHF
.,TRBJ2-5,TRBV15,TGTGCCACCAGCAGTCATGCTCGGCAAGAGACCCAGTACTTC,CATSSHARQETQYF
.,TRBJ2-3,TRBV11-2,TGTGCCAGCAGCTCCGGAGGCGCCGGTACGCAGTATTTT,CASSSGGAGTQYF
.,TRBJ1-2,TRBV18,TGTGCCAGCTCACCACCGACGGGTGACTATGGCTACACCTTC,CASSPPTGDYGYTF
TRBD1,TRBJ2-2,TRBV28,TGTGCCAGCAGAGGACAGGTGTACACCGGGGAGCTGTTTTTT,CASRGQVYTGELFF
TRBD2,TRBJ2-7,TRBV9,TGTGCCAGCAGCGTAGGGACTAGCGGGAGCGACGAGCAGTACTTC,CASSVGTSGSDEQYF
TRBD1,TRBJ2-7,TRBV28,TGTGCCAGCAGATCCGGGACAGGGCTCAACGAGCAGTACTTC,CASRSGTGLNEQYF